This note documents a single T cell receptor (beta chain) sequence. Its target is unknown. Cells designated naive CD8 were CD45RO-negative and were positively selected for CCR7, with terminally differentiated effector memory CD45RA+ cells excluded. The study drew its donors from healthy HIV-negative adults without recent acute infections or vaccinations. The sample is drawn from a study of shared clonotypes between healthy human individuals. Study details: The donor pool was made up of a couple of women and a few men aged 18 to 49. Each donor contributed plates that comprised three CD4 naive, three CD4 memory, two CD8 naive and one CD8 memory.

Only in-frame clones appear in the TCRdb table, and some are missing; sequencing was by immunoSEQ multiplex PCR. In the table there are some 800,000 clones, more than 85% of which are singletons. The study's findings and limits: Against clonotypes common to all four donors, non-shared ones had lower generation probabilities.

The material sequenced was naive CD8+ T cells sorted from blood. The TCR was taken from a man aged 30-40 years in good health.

As DNA, the CDR3 is TGTGCCAGCAGCCCGGAGATGGGGTCAGATACGCAGTATTTT. Protein sequence: CASSPEMGSDTQYF. This rearrangement joins TRBV11-3 to TRBJ2-3; no clear D. CDR1 is SGHNT, CDR2 YENEEA, per germline. Deletions cut 5 bases from V and 4 bases from J, with 13 bases between. This CDR3 has 14 amino acids.